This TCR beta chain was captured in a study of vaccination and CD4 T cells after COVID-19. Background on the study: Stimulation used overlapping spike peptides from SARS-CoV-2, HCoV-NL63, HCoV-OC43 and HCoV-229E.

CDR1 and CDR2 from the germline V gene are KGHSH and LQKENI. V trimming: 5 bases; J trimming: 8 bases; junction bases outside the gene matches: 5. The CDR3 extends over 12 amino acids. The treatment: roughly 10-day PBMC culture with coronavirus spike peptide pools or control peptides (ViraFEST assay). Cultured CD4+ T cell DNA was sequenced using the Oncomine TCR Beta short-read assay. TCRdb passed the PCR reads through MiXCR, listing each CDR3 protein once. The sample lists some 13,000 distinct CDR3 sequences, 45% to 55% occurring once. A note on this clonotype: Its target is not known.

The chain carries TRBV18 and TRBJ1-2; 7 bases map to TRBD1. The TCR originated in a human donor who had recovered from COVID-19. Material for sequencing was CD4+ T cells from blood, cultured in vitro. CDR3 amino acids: CASSLDRTGYTF. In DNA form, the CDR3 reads TGTGCCAGCTCATTGGACAGGACAGGCTACACCTTC.